The 28 T cell receptor beta chains given below trace back to one sample, sequenced in a study of tumor and adjacent non-tumor tissue in lung cancer. This sample's RNA came from whole unsorted tissue. The normal lung tissue was taken more than 3 cm from the tumor edge. TCRbeta libraries were built with three rounds of nested PCR, modified from ARM-PCR. TCRdb processed the multiplex PCR reads anew with MiXCR; each CDR3 protein has one entry. The data contain 47,000 or so distinct CDR3 sequences, roughly two thirds of them singletons. Input material: distant non-tumor lung tissue. Receptors were obtained from a woman aged 70-85 years with non-small cell lung cancer.

Regarding this clonotype: A much larger clonotype is one base distant, so this may be a read error. This chain uses TRBV20-1 with TRBJ2-2, with a weak D call TRBD2 (5 bases). The length of the CDR3 is 13 residues. CDR1 is DFQATT, CDR2 SNEGSKA, per germline (reference sequence). V lost 5 bases to trimming and J lost 5 bases, with 12 bases between them. CDR3 nucleotides: TGCAGTGCTGGAGGCCCATTTACCGGGGAGCTGTTTTTT. Translation gives CSAGGPFTGELFF.

In the case of this clonotype: A much more abundant neighbour one base away suggests this may be a read error. This rearrangement joins TRBV6-1 to TRBJ2-7; the match to TRBD2 covers 7 bases. Losses at the gene ends were 4 bases for V and 3 bases for J; bases not matched to a gene: 9. This CDR3 contains 15 residues. Germline-derived CDR1 and CDR2 are MNHNS and SASEGT. CDR3 sequence (DNA): TGTGCCAGCAGTGGGGGCACTAGCGTCCTCTACGAGCAGTACTTC. This codes for CASSGGTSVLYEQYF.

Concerning this clonotype itself: One end of the junction fails to match germline, which may point to a read error. This rearrangement joins TRBV6-2 or TRBV6-3 to TRBJ2-1, with 8 nucleotides matching TRBD2. Germline V CDR1 and CDR2: MNHEY, SVGEGT. The CDR3 loop spans 14 amino acids. The CDR3 DNA reads TGTGCCAGCACAGGAGCGGGAGAAAATAATGAACAGTTCTTC. Translated: CASTGAGENNEQFF.

On this clonotype: A much bigger clone sits one base away, suggesting this may be a read error. The chain combines TRBV28 with TRBJ2-2, with D possibly being TRBD2 (5 bases). CDR1 is MDHEN and CDR2 is SYDVKM in the germline V gene. This CDR3 spans 15 amino acids. In DNA, the CDR3 is TGTGCCAGTCGCGGCAGGACCATCTGGACCGGGGAGCTGTTATTT. It translates to CASRGRTIWTGELLF. The full variable domain, its missing parts supplied by reference TRBV28 and TRBJ2-2, is DVKVTQSSRYLVKRTGEKVFLECVQDMDHENMFWYRQDPGLGLRLIYFSYDVKMKEKGDIPEGYSVSREKKERFSLILESASTNQTSMYLCASRGRTIWTGELLFGEGSRLTVL.

This clonotype has a count of ten or more. The chain combines TRBV11-3 with TRBJ2-2; no definite D call. Per the germline V gene, CDR1 is SGHNT and CDR2 is YENEEA. CDR3 size: 15 residues. With 5 bases removed from V and 2 bases from J, the gap between germline ends came to 12 bases. CDR3 loop: CASSLGRPNTGELFF. The CDR3 region has the DNA TGTGCCAGCAGCCTCGGACGGCCTAACACCGGGGAGCTGTTTTTT.

On this clonotype: One end of the junction fails to match germline, which may point to a read error. V gene TRBV6-1 combines with J gene TRBJ2-5, with 7 nucleotides matching TRBD2. This CDR3 has 14 amino acids. The V gene's germline CDR1 is MNHNS and CDR2 SASEGT. CDR3: CTSSLPGQAGIQYF. For the CDR3, the DNA is TGTACCAGTAGTTTGCCAGGCCAAGCGGGGATCCAGTACTTC.

The chain has TRBV10-2 and TRBJ1-1; D is uncertain. Germline V gene data show CDR1 as WSHSY and CDR2 as SAAADI. The CDR3 length is 15 residues. Between the trimmed V and J ends, which lost 9 bases and 0 bases, there was a span of 17 bases. CDR3: CARIELSTLNTEAFF. The DNA of the CDR3 is TGCGCCAGGATTGAGTTGAGCACTCTGAACACTGAAGCTTTCTTT.

This clonotype was seen repeatedly, ten times or more. The chain recombines TRBV6-6 with TRBJ2-1; D perhaps matches TRBD1 (6 bases). V shed 6 bases and J shed 3 bases, with 18 bases lying between them. The CDR3 sequence is 16 residues long. Germline assignment: CDR1 MNHNY and CDR2 SVGAGI (reference sequence). Written as DNA, the CDR3 is TGTGCCAGCAGGCAGGACAGACTTACCCTCTACAATGAGCAGTTCTTC. This sequence encodes CASRQDRLTLYNEQFF.

Of note for this clonotype: A much larger clone is a single base away; this may be a read error. The genes are TRBV25-1 and TRBJ1-4, with D possibly matching TRBD1 (5 bases). The CDR3 consists of 18 residues. Germline V gene sequence: CDR1 MGHDK, CDR2 SYGVNS. Trimming took 6 bases from V and 6 from J, leaving 26 bases between them. The CDR3 DNA sequence: TGTGCCAGCAGCTCGCGCCGTGGGGCCTCGCCCAGTGATGAAAAACTGTTTTTT. This sequence encodes CASSSRRGASPSDEKLFF.

This clonotype was counted many times. The chain is built from TRBV7-8 and TRBJ2-5; 8 bases agree with TRBD2. Per the germline V gene, CDR1 is SGHVS and CDR2 is FQNEAQ. With V trimmed by 5 bases and J by 3 bases, 5 bases remained unmatched. The CDR3 covers 14 residues. CDR3 sequence (DNA): TGTGCCAGCAGCCTGACTAGCGCCAAAGAGACCCAGTACTTC. Its protein is CASSLTSAKETQYF.

This clonotype was seen a handful of times. One base away lies a much larger clone, so this may be a sequencing read error. J is TRBJ1-3 and V is TRBV7-8; D gene uncertain. Germline values: CDR1 SGHVS, CDR2 FQNEAQ. Trimming stripped 1 base from V and 0 bases from J, with 7 bases between. This CDR3 has 15 residues. The CDR3 nucleotides are TGTGCCAGCAGCTTAGACAGACTCTCTGGAAACACCATATATTTT. Translation gives CASSLDRLSGNTIYF.

The table lists this clonotype with many counts. The V call is TRBV6-5, the J call TRBJ1-5; D remains ambiguous. V was cut by 2 bases and J by 7 bases, with 12 bases left in between. Per the germline V gene, CDR1 is MNHEY and CDR2 is SVGAGI. This CDR3 is built from 14 residues. The CDR3 sequence: CASSYVGVGQPQHF. CDR3 DNA sequence: TGTGCCAGCAGTTACGTCGGGGTAGGGCAGCCCCAGCATTTT.

This clonotype appeared a single time. The junction differs from germline at one of its ends, possibly a read error. The rearrangement links TRBV6-6 to TRBJ2-7; TRBD1 matches 8 bases. Germline CDR1 is MNHNY and CDR2 is SVGAGI (reference sequence). The CDR3 runs to 14 residues. The DNA for the CDR3 is TGTCCCAGCAGTTCCGGGACAGGAACCTACGAGCAGCACTTC. Residues: CPSSSGTGTYEQHF.

This clonotype has ten or more counts. This chain joins TRBV12-3 or TRBV12-4 and TRBJ2-7; tentatively, D is TRBD1 (5 bases). This CDR3 region has 15 residues. V was cut by 3 bases and J by 1 base, with 13 bases left in between. CDR3 DNA sequence: TGTGCCAGCAGTTTGGGGCGCGCAGGGTCCTACGAGCAGTACTTC. Its protein is CASSLGRAGSYEQYF.

Comment on this clonotype: The junction differs from germline at one of its ends, possibly a read error. The V and J genes are TRBV4-1 and TRBJ1-1, with TRBD1 matching 10 bases. This CDR3 comprises 15 residues. Germline CDR1 is MGHRA and CDR2 is YSYEKL. The DNA of the CDR3 is TGCGCCAGCAGTCGAGACAGGGGGCGGTTGACTGAAGCCTTCTTT. Its translation: CASSRDRGRLTEAFF.

This clonotype was counted ten times or more. This chain uses TRBV11-3 with TRBJ2-1; the D is unclear. Germline-derived CDR1 and CDR2 are SGHNT and YENEEA. Trimming took 4 bases from V and 6 from J, leaving 16 bases between them. The CDR3 covers 15 residues. CDR3 in DNA: TGTGCCAGCAGCTACTCAACCTCGGCTAGCAATGAGCAGTTCTTC. Residues: CASSYSTSASNEQFF.

The genes are TRBV5-1 and TRBJ2-5, with 12 bases that match TRBD2. Germline assignment: CDR1 SGHRS and CDR2 YFSETQ. Losses at the gene ends were 4 bases for V and 2 bases for J; bases not matched to a gene: 3. The CDR3 totals 15 residues. The CDR3 nucleotides are TGCGCCAGCAGCCGACTAGCGGGAGTTCAAGAGACCCAGTACTTC. It specifies CASSRLAGVQETQYF.

Comments on this clonotype: As the CDR3 is not closed by the conserved phenylalanine or tryptophan, this likely results from a read error. The chain joins TRBV11-2 to TRBJ1-2; 11 nucleotides line up with TRBD1. V dropped 5 bases and J dropped 7; count of bases not matched to a gene: 6. Germline V gene sequence: CDR1 SGHAT, CDR2 FQNNGV. CDR3 length: 14 residues. The CDR3 DNA is TGTGCCAGCAGCCGCGGGACAGGGGGTTTTGGCTACACCTCC. Amino acid sequence: CASSRGTGGFGYTS.

On this clonotype itself: The junction departs from the called germline gene at one end, perhaps through a read error. The chain is built from TRBV11-1 and TRBJ1-1; no clear D. Germline CDR1 SGHAT, CDR2 FQDESV (reference sequence). CDR3 length equals 14 residues. For the CDR3, the DNA is TGTGCCAGCAGCTTACAGGAACAGAACACTGAAGCTCTCTTT. Translated, it gives CASSLQEQNTEALF.

In the case of this clonotype: One end of the junction does not line up with germline, which may come from a read error. CDR3 loop: CVSSLAGVHTDTQYF. CDR3 DNA: TGTGTCAGCAGTCTAGCGGGAGTCCACACAGATACGCAGTATTTT. J is TRBJ2-3 and V is TRBV12-3 or TRBV12-4, with 10 bases that match TRBD2. The CDR3 is 15 residues long.

A word on this clonotype: At one boundary the junction diverges from the germline segment, which might be a read error. The chain couples TRBV5-6 to TRBJ2-5, with D possibly TRBD2 on 5 matching bases. CDR3 length: 16 amino acids. Germline V CDR1 and CDR2: SGHDT, YYEEEE. DNA for the CDR3: TGTGCCAGCAGCTTGACCATGGGAGCAAACCAAGAGATCCAGTACTTC. Its protein product is CASSLTMGANQEIQYF.

With regard to this clonotype: At one boundary the junction diverges from the germline segment, which might be a read error. The chain recombines TRBV28 with TRBJ1-4, with a weak D call TRBD1 (6 bases). CDR1 and CDR2 (germline): MDHEN, SYDVKM. This CDR3 is 16 amino acids long. The chain's CDR3 is CASSLRGALAIEKLFF. The CDR3 DNA reads TGTGCCAGCAGTTTACGGGGGGCGTTGGCTATTGAAAAGCTGTTTTTT.

Ten or more counts support this clonotype. The chain has TRBV5-4 and TRBJ2-3; D remains unclear. CDR3 length equals 17 residues. V shed 0 bases and J shed 2 bases, with 16 bases lying between them. CDR1 and CDR2 (germline): SGHNT, YYREEE (reference sequence). CDR3 sequence (DNA): TGTGCCAGCAGCTTGGAGCGTCCCCAAGGGCCCACAGATACGCAGTATTTT. Its translation is CASSLERPQGPTDTQYF.

This clonotype was seen only a few times. The chain employs TRBV20-1 and TRBJ2-3; 11 nucleotides agree with TRBD2. Losses at the gene ends were 6 bases for V and 5 bases for J; bases not matched to a gene: 10. The germline gives CDR1 DFQATT, CDR2 SNEGSKA (reference sequence). The CDR3 sequence is 15 residues long. DNA of the CDR3: TGCAGTGCCGCGATAGCGGGAGGGCCTGAAGATACGCAGTATTTT. Protein sequence: CSAAIAGGPEDTQYF.

Details on this clonotype: One junction end does not reproduce the germline sequence, and a read error may be involved. This chain links TRBV28 with TRBJ2-2, with 8 bases aligning to TRBD2. From germline, CDR1 is MDHEN and CDR2 SYDVKM. This CDR3 has 13 amino acids. CDR3 sequence (DNA): TGTGCCAGCTGTAGCGGGAACACCGGGGAGCAGTTTTTT. It is translated as CASCSGNTGEQFF.

This clonotype occurred many times. The chain links TRBV28 to TRBJ2-2; TRBD1 is a possible D gene (6 bases). Germline CDR1 is MDHEN and CDR2 is SYDVKM. This CDR3 has 16 residues. The V gene lost 7 bases and the J gene lost 5 bases, with 20 bases spanning the gap. In nucleotides, the CDR3 is TGTGCCAGCACCAATGACAGGCTGGAGAGGACCGGGGAGCTGTTTTTT. Its protein is CASTNDRLERTGELFF.

For this clonotype: One junction end disagrees with the germline gene, perhaps due to a read error. V and J are TRBV29-1 and TRBJ2-3, with D possibly matching TRBD2 (5 bases). Germline V lookup: CDR1 SQVTM, CDR2 ANQGSEA. The CDR3 length is 15 residues. The CDR3 region has the DNA TGTAGCATTGGAATTCGGGAAAGGGGCACAGATACGCAGTATTTT. This sequence encodes CSIGIRERGTDTQYF.

For this clonotype: The junction and the germline gene differ at one end; a read error may be behind it. The chain combines TRBV11-1 with TRBJ2-1; TRBD2 might be the D (6 bases). CDR3 length: 17 amino acids. Germline CDR1 reads SGHAT; CDR2 reads FQDESV (reference sequence). CDR3 loop: CASSSHSVGGSYNEQFF. The CDR3 nucleotides are TGTGCCAGCAGCTCCCACTCAGTGGGAGGATCCTACAACGAGCAGTTCTTC.